This T cell receptor beta chain stems from a study of shared clonotypes between healthy human individuals. The CDR3 length is 11 residues. V dropped 6 bases and J dropped 5 bases, with 7 bases sitting between them. Germline V gene data show CDR1 as MNHNS and CDR2 as SASEGT. Comment on this clone: Other DNA sequences from this sample encode an identical CDR3 as well.

Measured with immunoSEQ multiplex PCR; TCRdb has only the in-frame clones, and not every one. The data show approximately 2.4 million clones, 90% to 96% seen once. The clonotype was recovered from a man aged 18 to 35 in good health. This chain joins TRBV6-1 and TRBJ2-5; no reliable D call. The sequenced sample consisted of naive CD4+ T cells sorted from blood. This sample's subset: CD45RA+ positively selected. In DNA form, the CDR3 reads TGTGCCAGCAGCCTCCAGGAGACCCAGTACTTC. Translation: CASSLQETQYF.